These 32 T cell receptor beta chains came from one sample sequenced in a study of beta chain features in type 1 diabetes. Regarding the study as a whole: Across all four CD4+ subsets, people with type 1 diabetes showed modestly shorter TCRB CDR3s.

These receptors lack a known antigen. Of the isolated RNA, all was reverse transcribed, and so the sequenced material was expressed TCRB transcripts. Profiling relied on immunoSEQ multiplex PCR, and the TCRdb table lists in-frame clones only, not all of them. The table shows a few hundred thousand clones, with 10% to 15% occurring only once. Sequencing was performed on naive CD4+ T cells from blood. These receptors came from a woman younger than 30 with type 1 diabetes.

DNA of the CDR3: TGTGCCAGCAGCTTAGAGTCGGCAGGGGGCGAGCAGTACTTC. It specifies CASSLESAGGEQYF. This chain uses TRBV7-2 with TRBJ2-7; 7 bases match TRBD1. The CDR3 totals 14 residues. V gave up 1 base and J gave up 6 bases; unmatched junction bases: 6. Germline-derived CDR1 and CDR2 are SGHTA and FQGNSA.

J is TRBJ2-1 and V is TRBV9, with a tentative D call TRBD2 (5 bases). The ends were cut back, 4 bases at V and 5 bases at J, with 13 bases in the middle. CDR1 is SGDLS, CDR2 YYNGEE, per germline. The CDR3 loop spans 14 amino acids. CDR3 nucleotides: TGTGCCAGCAGCAATCCGGACTTCAACAATGAGCAGTTCTTC. Its protein is CASSNPDFNNEQFF.

Details on this clone: At one boundary the junction diverges from the germline segment, which might be a read error. V gene TRBV6-1 combines with J gene TRBJ1-2; 8 bases are shared with TRBD1. The CDR3 has 10 residues. CDR1 is MNHNS and CDR2 is SASEGT in the germline V gene. CDR3 sequence (DNA): TGTGCCGGCAGGGGGCATGGCTACACCTTC. Amino acids: CAGRGHGYTF.

J is TRBJ1-1 and V is TRBV19; a weak D match, TRBD1 (6 bases). The CDR3 has 16 residues. With 4 bases removed from V and 0 bases from J, the gap between germline ends came to 15 bases. In germline, CDR1 is LNHDA, CDR2 SQIVND (reference sequence). The CDR3 sequence is CASSKRGGDMNTEAFF. DNA for the CDR3: TGTGCCAGTAGTAAACGAGGGGGAGACATGAACACTGAAGCTTTCTTT.

The rearrangement links TRBV5-4 to TRBJ2-1, with D unclear. Looked up from germline, CDR1 is SGHNT and CDR2 is YYREEE (reference sequence). The V end was cut by 9 bases, the J end by 3 bases, with 16 bases between. CDR3 length equals 14 residues. This chain's CDR3 is CATTLSGNYNEQFF. For the CDR3, the DNA is TGTGCCACCACCCTCAGTGGTAACTACAATGAGCAGTTCTTC.

J is TRBJ2-5 and V is TRBV2, with TRBD2 matching over 11 bases. Trimming at V came to 7 bases and at J to 3 bases, leaving 1 base not matched to a gene. CDR3 length equals 13 residues. CDR1 and CDR2 (germline): SNHLY, FYNNEI. The CDR3 nucleotides are TGTGCCAGCAAGACTAGCGGGAAAGAGACCCAGTACTTC. This translates into CASKTSGKETQYF.

The chain employs TRBV30 and TRBJ2-5; TRBD2 matches 11 bases. The assigned J gene may be wrong: the sequence end matches TRBJ2-7 better. There are 16 residues in the CDR3. Germline CDR1 is GTSNPN and CDR2 is SVGIG (reference sequence). CDR3: CAWSSPIAGGPYEQYF. CDR3 DNA: TGTGCCTGGAGTTCCCCTATAGCGGGAGGGCCCTACGAGCAGTACTTC.

This clone was recorded a few times. The J gene is TRBJ2-1, the V gene TRBV5-4, with a weak D call TRBD2 (5 bases). Deletions cut 1 base from V and 2 bases from J, with 10 bases between. Germline CDR1 and CDR2: SGHNT and YYREEE (reference sequence). This CDR3 has 15 amino acids. The DNA of the CDR3 is TGTGCCAGCAGCTTGAACCTGGAGGCCTACAATGAGCAGTTCTTC. This sequence encodes CASSLNLEAYNEQFF.

This clone was counted between two and nine times. V and J are TRBV9 and TRBJ2-3, with TRBD1 as a possible D gene (6 bases). In germline, CDR1 is SGDLS, CDR2 YYNGEE. Trimming cost V 2 bases and J 4 bases, with 17 bases left between them. There are 16 residues in the CDR3. The CDR3 spells CASSVGTSHGSDTQYF. The CDR3 DNA is TGTGCCAGCAGCGTTGGGACATCTCATGGCTCAGATACGCAGTATTTT.

This clone appeared a few times. The gene calls are TRBV21-1 and TRBJ2-1; the tabulated D call, TRBD1, remains unverified against the DNA. TRBV21-1 constitutes a pseudogene. The CDR3 covers 16 residues. The CDR3 DNA reads TGTGCCAGCGCCGAGGGGGCGCGGAAGGAGGCCAATGAGCAGTTCTTC. It is translated as CASAEGARKEANEQFF.

The table lists this clone with a few counts. The chain is built from TRBV30 and TRBJ2-7; the match to TRBD2 covers 9 bases. Germline V CDR1 and CDR2: GTSNPN, SVGIG (reference sequence). The CDR3 is 14 amino acids. The J segment lost 6 bases and the V segment lost 2 bases, leaving 8 bases of the junction unmatched. CDR3 region: CAWSRAGGYLEQYF. As DNA, the CDR3 is TGTGCCTGGAGTCGAGCGGGAGGTTATCTCGAGCAGTACTTC.

This clone came up a few times. This rearrangement joins TRBV29-1 to TRBJ2-7, with 8 nucleotides matching TRBD1. Trimming at V came to 0 bases and at J to 5 bases, leaving 9 bases not matched to a gene. In germline, CDR1 is SQVTM, CDR2 ANQGSEA. The CDR3 sequence is 15 residues long. The CDR3, as DNA: TGCAGCGTTGAAGATCCCCAGGGGGCGCGAGACGAGCAGTACTTC. Encoded protein: CSVEDPQGARDEQYF.

This clone appeared a few times. The rearrangement links TRBV11-2 to TRBJ2-7, with a weak D call TRBD1 (6 bases). Trimming shortened V by 4 bases and J by 2 bases, and 12 bases separated the two germline ends. CDR3 length: 14 residues. Germline-derived CDR1 and CDR2 are SGHAT and FQNNGV. The CDR3 loop reads CASSSKGGPYEQYF. The CDR3 DNA reads TGTGCCAGCAGCTCGAAAGGGGGTCCCTACGAGCAGTACTTC.

In this sample, this clone turned up a few times. The chain combines TRBV7-2 with TRBJ1-2, with 8 bases that match TRBD1. Trimming took 5 bases from V and 4 from J; bases not matched to a gene: 9. Germline loops: CDR1 SGHTA, CDR2 FQGNSA. The CDR3 sequence is 15 residues long. The CDR3: CASSLQGVPLYGYTF. As DNA, the CDR3 is TGTGCCAGCAGCCTACAGGGGGTCCCCCTCTATGGCTACACCTTC.

This chain joins TRBV2 and TRBJ1-5, with 10 bases that match TRBD1. The V gene end was trimmed by 6 bases and the J gene end by 6 bases; junction bases not matched to a gene: 8. The CDR3 is made up of 15 amino acids. The germline V gene encodes CDR1 SNHLY and CDR2 FYNNEI. In nucleotides, the CDR3 is TGTGCCAGCAGGGTAGACAGGGGGCAGGCTCAGCCCCAGCATTTT. It is translated as CASRVDRGQAQPQHF.

This clone was counted between two and nine times. This chain connects TRBV9 to TRBJ1-2; the D gene is possibly TRBD1 (6 bases). Deletions cut 3 bases from V and 2 bases from J, with 8 bases between. The germline V gene has CDR1 SGDLS and CDR2 YYNGEE. The CDR3 is made up of 13 amino acids. The CDR3 DNA is TGTGCCAGCAGCGAACAGGGAAACTATGGCTACACCTTC. This gives the protein CASSEQGNYGYTF.

This clone was detected a few times. V gene TRBV5-6 combines with J gene TRBJ2-1; D is unclear. The V gene lost 1 base and the J gene lost 2 bases, with 7 bases spanning the gap. This CDR3 region has 14 residues. The germline V gene has CDR1 SGHDT and CDR2 YYEEEE. CDR3 DNA: TGTGCCAGCAGCTTGCCCGACACCTACAATGAGCAGTTCTTC. Translation gives CASSLPDTYNEQFF.

J is TRBJ1-5 and V is TRBV30; no reliable D call. V was cut by 2 bases and J by 0 bases, with 8 bases left in between. This CDR3 spans 14 amino acids. CDR1 and CDR2 (germline): GTSNPN, SVGIG (reference sequence). In DNA form, the CDR3 reads TGTGCCTGGAGTTTAGTAAGTAGCAATCAGCCCCAGCATTTT. Translated, it gives CAWSLVSSNQPQHF.

This clone was detected a few times. The J gene is TRBJ2-5, the V gene TRBV6-5; D uncertain. The ends were cut back, 0 bases at V and 0 bases at J, with 8 bases in the middle. The germline CDR1 and CDR2 sequences are MNHEY and SVGAGI. The CDR3 totals 15 residues. The CDR3 is CASSYSNSNQETQYF. The CDR3 DNA is TGTGCCAGCAGTTACTCGAACAGCAACCAAGAGACCCAGTACTTC.

This clone was counted between two and nine times. The V gene is TRBV27, the J gene TRBJ2-6; D not resolved. In germline, CDR1 is MNHEY, CDR2 SMNVEV (reference sequence). CDR3 length: 12 residues. The V gene lost 4 bases and the J gene lost 5 bases, with 3 bases spanning the gap. CDR3 loop: CASSSRANVLTF. The CDR3 region has the DNA TGTGCCAGCAGTTCCAGGGCCAACGTCCTGACTTTC.

The chain employs TRBV28 and TRBJ2-1; possible D gene TRBD2, 5 bases. V lost 7 bases and J 7 bases, leaving 14 bases between the germline ends. The CDR3 runs to 13 residues. The germline CDR1 and CDR2 sequences are MDHEN and SYDVKM. CDR3 amino acids: CASTEAAANEQFF. In nucleotides, the CDR3 is TGTGCCAGCACCGAGGCAGCGGCAAATGAGCAGTTCTTC.

This clone was observed a handful of times. CDR3 nucleotide sequence: TGCGCCAGCAGCCCCCCCGCGGGCGATTTCTCCTACAATGAGCAGTTCTTC. The encoded protein is CASSPPAGDFSYNEQFF. The J gene is TRBJ2-1, the V gene TRBV4-1; maybe TRBD2 (5 bases). The CDR3 is 17 amino acids. V shed 4 bases and J shed 0 bases, with 16 bases lying between them. Per the germline V gene, CDR1 is MGHRA and CDR2 is YSYEKL.

This clone was picked up a small number of times. The chain has TRBV9 and TRBJ1-5; no reliable D call. The CDR3 is 15 amino acids. The germline V gene has CDR1 SGDLS and CDR2 YYNGEE. Trimming removed 0 bases from V and 0 bases from J, with 7 bases in between. The CDR3, as DNA: TGTGCCAGCAGCGTAGAAGGACTTAGCAATCAGCCCCAGCATTTT. This translates into CASSVEGLSNQPQHF.

This clone was detected a few times. The V call is TRBV18, the J call TRBJ2-5; 8 positions agree with TRBD1. Looked up from germline, CDR1 is KGHSH and CDR2 is LQKENI. This CDR3 has 15 residues. Unmatched junction bases numbered 7, after V lost 5 bases and J lost 2 bases. The CDR3 DNA reads TGTGCCAGCTCATCCACTAACAGGGGGCAAGAGACCCAGTACTTC. It yields the protein CASSSTNRGQETQYF.

This clone occurred a few times. The chain recombines TRBV10-3 with TRBJ2-2; D possibly corresponds to TRBD1 (6 bases). V was cut by 6 bases and J by 3 bases, with 11 bases left in between. The CDR3 is made up of 14 amino acids. Looked up from germline, CDR1 is ENHRY and CDR2 is SYGVKD. For the CDR3, the DNA is TGTGCCATCAGCCAGGGGAGTGACACCGGGGAGCTGTTTTTT. Encoded protein: CAISQGSDTGELFF.

This clone was observed a handful of times. The V call is TRBV7-2, the J call TRBJ2-1; TRBD1 is a possible D gene (6 bases). V lost 5 bases and J 3 bases, leaving 14 bases between the germline ends. The length of the CDR3 is 15 residues. CDR1 and CDR2 (germline): SGHTA, FQGNSA. The DNA for the CDR3 is TGTGCCAGCAGCATCACCGGGACATACTACAATGAGCAGTTCTTC. This codes for CASSITGTYYNEQFF.

This CDR3 reads CASSPAGGGYEQYF. In nucleotides, the CDR3 is TGTGCCAGCAGCCCGGCAGGGGGAGGCTACGAGCAGTACTTC. The chain has TRBV14 and TRBJ2-7; a weak D match, TRBD1 (7 bases). The CDR3 extends over 14 amino acids. Trimming shortened V by 4 bases and J by 3 bases, and 13 bases separated the two germline ends. Looked up from germline, CDR1 is SGHDN and CDR2 is FVKESK.

This clone came up a few times. The chain links TRBV25-1 to TRBJ2-3; 8 nucleotides align to TRBD2. The CDR3 contains 13 residues. Losses at the gene ends were 6 bases for V and 1 base for J; bases not matched to a gene: 0. In germline, CDR1 is MGHDK, CDR2 SYGVNS. CDR3 coding DNA: TGTGCCAGCAGGACTAGCGGCACAGATACGCAGTATTTT. Translated, it gives CASRTSGTDTQYF.

This clone has just a few counts. The chain employs TRBV30 and TRBJ1-5; D gene ambiguous. CDR1 is GTSNPN and CDR2 is SVGIG in the germline V gene (reference sequence). Trimming removed 2 bases from V and 0 bases from J, with 8 bases in between. The CDR3 covers 14 residues. The DNA for the CDR3 is TGTGCCTGGAGTATAGGGAGTAGCAATCAGCCCCAGCATTTT. It encodes CAWSIGSSNQPQHF.

V gene TRBV7-3 combines with J gene TRBJ2-1; TRBD2 matches 9 bases. The CDR3 spans 19 residues. CDR1 and CDR2 (germline): SGHTA, FQGTGA. Trimming cost V 5 bases and J 0 bases; bases outside gene matches: 14. The CDR3 protein is CASSPGRRLAGYSYNEQFF. The CDR3 nucleotides are TGTGCCAGCAGCCCAGGAAGGAGGCTAGCGGGATACTCCTACAATGAGCAGTTCTTC.

This clone came up a few times. The chain employs TRBV11-3 and TRBJ1-1; no firm D call. Between the trimmed V and J ends, which lost 2 bases and 1 base, there was a span of 5 bases. The CDR3 has 13 amino acids. CDR1 SGHNT and CDR2 YENEEA come from the germline V gene. CDR3 in amino acids: CASSLNRNTEAFF. CDR3 in DNA: TGTGCCAGCAGCTTAAACAGGAACACTGAAGCTTTCTTT.

This clone was recorded a few times. The chain employs TRBV21-1 and TRBJ1-2; the D call in the table, TRBD1, was not verified against the DNA. TRBV21-1 is reported as a pseudogene. The CDR3 loop spans 16 amino acids. This chain's CDR3 is CASSKALGRGWYGYTF. DNA of the CDR3: TGTGCCAGCAGCAAAGCGCTCGGCAGGGGGTGGTATGGCTACACCTTC.